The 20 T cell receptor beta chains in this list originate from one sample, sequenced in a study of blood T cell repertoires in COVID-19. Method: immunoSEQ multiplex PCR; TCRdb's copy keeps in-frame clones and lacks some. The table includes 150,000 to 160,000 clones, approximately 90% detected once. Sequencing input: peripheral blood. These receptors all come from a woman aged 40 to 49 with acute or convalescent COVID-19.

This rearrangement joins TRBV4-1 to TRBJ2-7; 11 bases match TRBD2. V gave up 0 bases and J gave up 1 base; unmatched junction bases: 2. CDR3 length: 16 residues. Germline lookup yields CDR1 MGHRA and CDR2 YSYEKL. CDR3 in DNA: TGCGCCAGCAGCCAAGATACTAGCGGGAGATCCTACGAGCAGTACTTC. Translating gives CASSQDTSGRSYEQYF.

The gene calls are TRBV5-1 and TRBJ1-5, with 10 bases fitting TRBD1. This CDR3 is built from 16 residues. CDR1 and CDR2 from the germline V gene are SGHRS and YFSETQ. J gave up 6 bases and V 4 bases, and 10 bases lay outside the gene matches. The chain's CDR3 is CASSPGTGAEVQPQHF. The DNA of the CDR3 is TGCGCCAGCAGCCCGGGGACAGGGGCTGAGGTTCAGCCCCAGCATTTT.

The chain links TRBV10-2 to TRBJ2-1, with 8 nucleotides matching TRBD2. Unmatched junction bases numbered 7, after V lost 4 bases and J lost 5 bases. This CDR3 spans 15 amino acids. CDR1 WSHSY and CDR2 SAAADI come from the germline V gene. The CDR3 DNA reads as TGCGCCAGCAGTGTTGCGCGGGGGGTGAACAATGAGCAGTTCTTC. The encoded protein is CASSVARGVNNEQFF.

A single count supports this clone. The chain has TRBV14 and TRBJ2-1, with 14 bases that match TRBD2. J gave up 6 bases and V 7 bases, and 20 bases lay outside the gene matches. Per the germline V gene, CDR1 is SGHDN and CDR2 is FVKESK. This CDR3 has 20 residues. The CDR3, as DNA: TGTGCCAGCACCCCGGGGGGAGGACTAGCGGGGGGCCCCCCCCTCAATGAGCAGTTCTTC. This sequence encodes CASTPGGGLAGGPPLNEQFF.

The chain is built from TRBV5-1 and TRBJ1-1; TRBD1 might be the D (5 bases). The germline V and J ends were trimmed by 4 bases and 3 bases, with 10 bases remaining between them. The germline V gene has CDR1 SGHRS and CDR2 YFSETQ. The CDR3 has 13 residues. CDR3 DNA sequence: TGCGCCAGCAGCATTGAAGGGGACACTGAAGCTTTCTTT. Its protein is CASSIEGDTEAFF. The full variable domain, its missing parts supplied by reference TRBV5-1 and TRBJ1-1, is KAGVTQTPRYLIKTRGQQVTLSCSPISGHRSVSWYQQTPGQGLQFLFEYFSETQRNKGNFPGRFSGRQFSNSRSEMNVSTLELGDSALYLCASSIEGDTEAFFGQGTRLTVV.

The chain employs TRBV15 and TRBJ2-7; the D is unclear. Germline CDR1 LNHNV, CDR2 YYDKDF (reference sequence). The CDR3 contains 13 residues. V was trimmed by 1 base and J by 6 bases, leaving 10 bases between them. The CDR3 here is CATSRGLTGEQYF. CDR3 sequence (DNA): TGTGCCACCAGCAGAGGACTGACCGGCGAGCAGTACTTC.

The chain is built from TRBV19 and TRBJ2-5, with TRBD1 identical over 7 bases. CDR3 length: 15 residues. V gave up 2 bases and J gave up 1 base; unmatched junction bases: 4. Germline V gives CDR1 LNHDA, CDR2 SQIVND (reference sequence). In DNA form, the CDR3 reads TGTGCCAGTAGTATACGGGACAGCTTCCAAGAGACCCAGTACTTC. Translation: CASSIRDSFQETQYF.

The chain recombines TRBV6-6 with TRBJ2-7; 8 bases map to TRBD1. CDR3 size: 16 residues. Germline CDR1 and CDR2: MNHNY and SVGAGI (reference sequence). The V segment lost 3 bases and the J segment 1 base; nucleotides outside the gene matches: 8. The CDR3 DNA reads TGTGCCAGCAGTTATCCAGGGGGCTTAGCGTCCTACGAGCAGTACTTC. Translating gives CASSYPGGLASYEQYF.

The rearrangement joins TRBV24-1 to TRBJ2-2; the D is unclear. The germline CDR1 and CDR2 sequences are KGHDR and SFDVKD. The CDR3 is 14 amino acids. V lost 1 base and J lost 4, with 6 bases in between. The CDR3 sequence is CATSDLPSTGELFF. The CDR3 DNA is TGTGCCACCAGTGATTTACCCAGCACCGGGGAGCTGTTTTTT.

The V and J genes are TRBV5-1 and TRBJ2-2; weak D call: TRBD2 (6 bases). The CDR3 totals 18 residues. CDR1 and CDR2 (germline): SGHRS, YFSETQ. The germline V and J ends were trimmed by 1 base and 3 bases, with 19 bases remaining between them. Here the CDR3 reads CASSLSPSGAADTGELFF. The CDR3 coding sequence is TGCGCCAGCAGCTTGAGCCCCTCGGGAGCGGCAGACACCGGGGAGCTGTTTTTT.

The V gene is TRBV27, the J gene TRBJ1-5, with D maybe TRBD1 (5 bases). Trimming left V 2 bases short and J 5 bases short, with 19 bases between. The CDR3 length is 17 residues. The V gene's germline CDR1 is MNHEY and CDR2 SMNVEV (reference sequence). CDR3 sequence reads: CASSLTVRGRGHQPQHF. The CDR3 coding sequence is TGTGCCAGCAGTTTAACGGTCCGAGGGCGGGGCCATCAGCCCCAGCATTTT.

This CDR3 reads CAWSQPDRQNTEAFF. The CDR3 coding sequence is TGTGCCTGGAGTCAGCCCGACAGACAGAACACTGAAGCTTTCTTT. This sequence joins TRBV30 and TRBJ1-1, with a possible D match to TRBD1 (5 bases). This CDR3 spans 15 amino acids. The germline V gene has CDR1 GTSNPN and CDR2 SVGIG (reference sequence). Between the trimmed V and J ends, which lost 2 bases and 1 base, there was a span of 14 bases.

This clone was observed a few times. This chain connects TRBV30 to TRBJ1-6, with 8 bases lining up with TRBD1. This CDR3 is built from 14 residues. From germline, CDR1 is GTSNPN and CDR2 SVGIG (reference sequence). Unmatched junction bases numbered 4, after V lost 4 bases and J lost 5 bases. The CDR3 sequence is CAWTGGADNSPLHF. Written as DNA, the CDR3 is TGTGCCTGGACAGGGGGCGCGGATAATTCACCCCTCCACTTT.

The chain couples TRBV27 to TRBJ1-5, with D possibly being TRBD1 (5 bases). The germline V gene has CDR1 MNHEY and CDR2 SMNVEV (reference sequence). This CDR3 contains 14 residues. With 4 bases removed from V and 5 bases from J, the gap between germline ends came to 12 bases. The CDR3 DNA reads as TGTGCCAGCAGTTCCATGCAGGGCGATCAGCCCCAGCATTTT. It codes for CASSSMQGDQPQHF.

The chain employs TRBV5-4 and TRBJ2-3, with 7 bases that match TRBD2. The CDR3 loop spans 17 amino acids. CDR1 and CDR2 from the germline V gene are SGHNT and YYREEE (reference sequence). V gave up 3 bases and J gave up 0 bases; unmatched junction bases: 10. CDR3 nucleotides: TGTGCCAGCAGCTCCGGTTTGCGGGGGACTAGCACAGATACGCAGTATTTT. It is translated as CASSSGLRGTSTDTQYF.

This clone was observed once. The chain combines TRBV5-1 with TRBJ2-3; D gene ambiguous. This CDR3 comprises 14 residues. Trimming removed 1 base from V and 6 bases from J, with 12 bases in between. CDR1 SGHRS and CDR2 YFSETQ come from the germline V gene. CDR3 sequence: CASSLLESIDTQYF. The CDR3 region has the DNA TGCGCCAGCAGCTTGTTGGAGTCAATCGATACGCAGTATTTT.

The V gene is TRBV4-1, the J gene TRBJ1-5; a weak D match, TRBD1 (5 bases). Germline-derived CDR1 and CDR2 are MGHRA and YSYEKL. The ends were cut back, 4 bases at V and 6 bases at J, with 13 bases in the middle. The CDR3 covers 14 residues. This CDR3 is CASSPVGTSQPQHF. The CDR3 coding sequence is TGCGCCAGCAGCCCCGTAGGGACTAGTCAGCCCCAGCATTTT.

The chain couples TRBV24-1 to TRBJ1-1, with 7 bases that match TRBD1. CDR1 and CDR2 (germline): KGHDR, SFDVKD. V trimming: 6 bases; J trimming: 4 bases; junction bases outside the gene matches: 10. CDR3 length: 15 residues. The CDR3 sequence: CATSPQGVSSTEAFF. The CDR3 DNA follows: TGTGCCACCAGTCCCCAGGGGGTAAGTTCCACTGAAGCTTTCTTT.

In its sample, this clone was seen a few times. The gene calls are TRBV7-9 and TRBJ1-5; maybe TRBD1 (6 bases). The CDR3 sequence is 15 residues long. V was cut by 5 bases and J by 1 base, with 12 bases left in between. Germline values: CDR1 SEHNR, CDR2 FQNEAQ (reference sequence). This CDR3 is CASSKGQMSNQPQHF. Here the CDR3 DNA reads TGTGCCAGCAGCAAAGGACAGATGAGCAATCAGCCCCAGCATTTT.

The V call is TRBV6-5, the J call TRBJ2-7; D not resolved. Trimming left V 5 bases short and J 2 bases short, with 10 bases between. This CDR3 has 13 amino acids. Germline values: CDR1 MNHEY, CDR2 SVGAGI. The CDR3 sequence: CASSPQTPYEQYF. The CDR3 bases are TGTGCCAGCAGTCCGCAGACTCCCTACGAGCAGTACTTC.